What follows are 8 T cell receptor beta chains derived from one specimen sequenced in a study of tumor and adjacent non-tumor tissue in lung cancer. No cell sorting was done before RNA was extracted from the tissue. Distant lung tissue was collected more than 3 cm away from the tumor edge. Three rounds of nested PCR, following a modified ARM-PCR protocol, produced the TCRbeta library. TCRdb reprocessed the multiplex PCR reads with MiXCR, giving one entry per CDR3 protein. Of roughly 70,000 distinct CDR3 sequences listed, around 70% are singletons. Specimen: distant non-tumor lung tissue. Receptors were obtained from a woman between 45 and 65 years old with non-small cell lung cancer.

Details on this clonotype: This could be a read error, since a much larger clone is one nucleotide away. The V and J genes are TRBV20-1 and TRBJ2-1; either TRBD1 or TRBD2 may fit D (7 bases each). The CDR3 contains 16 residues. Trimming pared 5 bases from V and 8 bases from J, leaving 25 bases between. Germline values: CDR1 DFQATT, CDR2 SNEGSKA (reference sequence). DNA for the CDR3: TGCAGTGCTGGGGGAGGGGGCGGGATGATGTCCGATGAGCAGTTCTTC. This codes for CSAGGGGGMMSDEQFF.

There are a few counts of this clonotype. The chain uses TRBV30 and TRBJ1-1; the D is unclear. Germline assignment: CDR1 GTSNPN and CDR2 SVGIG (reference sequence). This CDR3 comprises 13 residues. V lost 3 bases to trimming and J lost 0 bases, with 8 bases between them. CDR3 protein: CAWRRHLNTEAFF. For the CDR3, the DNA is TGTGCCTGGAGACGGCACTTGAACACTGAAGCTTTCTTT.

Of note for this clonotype: Since the CDR3 does not end with the conserved phenylalanine or tryptophan, this likely comes from a read error. The limits of the CDR3 on the DNA are not certain, so only TCRdb's listed CDR3 is given. The CDR3: CASSSDRSSEFL. This chain joins TRBV11-2 and TRBJ2-1. The CDR3 numbers 12 amino acids, ends counted. In germline, CDR1 is SGHAT, CDR2 FQNNGV.

With regard to this clonotype: A single base separates this from a much larger clone, so it may be a read error. The chain combines TRBV12-3 or TRBV12-4 with TRBJ2-1, with D maybe TRBD2 (6 bases). This CDR3 is built from 15 residues. The V and J ends lost 8 bases and 1 base respectively, with 15 bases between them. CDR3 nucleotides: TGTGCCAGCGGTCCTAGCGATTCGTCCTACAATGAGCAGTTCTTC. The encoded protein is CASGPSDSSYNEQFF.

This chain joins TRBV11-2 and TRBJ2-7; D call uncertain. Germline CDR1 and CDR2: SGHAT and FQNNGV. V lost 7 bases, J lost 7 bases, and 29 bases lay in between. CDR3 size: 17 residues. CDR3: CASNSKGGLTIGTEQYF. CDR3 in DNA: TGTGCCAGCAACTCAAAGGGTGGTCTGACAATTGGTACTGAGCAGTACTTC.

In the case of this clonotype: This could be a read error, since a much larger clone is one nucleotide away. The chain links TRBV14 to TRBJ2-1; a possible D gene is TRBD1 (6 bases). Trimming shortened V by 3 bases and J by 6 bases, and 15 bases separated the two germline ends. The CDR3 length is 15 residues. Per the germline V gene, CDR1 is SGHDN and CDR2 is FVKESK. The CDR3 DNA reads TGTGCCAGCAGCCAGCCCTCGGGACACCGCAATGAGCAGTTCTTC. It codes for CASSQPSGHRNEQFF.

The rearrangement joins TRBV12-3 or TRBV12-4 to TRBJ2-1; D possibly matches TRBD1 or TRBD2 (5 bases each). Near its end, the DNA agrees better with TRBJ2-7, so the J call may be wrong. CDR3 length equals 15 residues. CDR3 sequence reads: CASSSTGTPDNEQYF. For the CDR3, the DNA is TGTGCCAGTAGCTCAACCGGGACGCCAGACAATGAACAGTACTTC.

The table lists this clonotype with many counts. The gene calls are TRBV29-1 and TRBJ2-3; 7 bases are shared with TRBD1. V shed 4 bases and J 2 bases; nucleotides not matched to a gene: 6. Germline V CDR1 and CDR2: SQVTM, ANQGSEA. The CDR3 is 14 residues long. CDR3: CSVVGQRNTDTQYF. The CDR3 nucleotides are TGCAGCGTTGTGGGACAGAGGAACACAGATACGCAGTATTTT.